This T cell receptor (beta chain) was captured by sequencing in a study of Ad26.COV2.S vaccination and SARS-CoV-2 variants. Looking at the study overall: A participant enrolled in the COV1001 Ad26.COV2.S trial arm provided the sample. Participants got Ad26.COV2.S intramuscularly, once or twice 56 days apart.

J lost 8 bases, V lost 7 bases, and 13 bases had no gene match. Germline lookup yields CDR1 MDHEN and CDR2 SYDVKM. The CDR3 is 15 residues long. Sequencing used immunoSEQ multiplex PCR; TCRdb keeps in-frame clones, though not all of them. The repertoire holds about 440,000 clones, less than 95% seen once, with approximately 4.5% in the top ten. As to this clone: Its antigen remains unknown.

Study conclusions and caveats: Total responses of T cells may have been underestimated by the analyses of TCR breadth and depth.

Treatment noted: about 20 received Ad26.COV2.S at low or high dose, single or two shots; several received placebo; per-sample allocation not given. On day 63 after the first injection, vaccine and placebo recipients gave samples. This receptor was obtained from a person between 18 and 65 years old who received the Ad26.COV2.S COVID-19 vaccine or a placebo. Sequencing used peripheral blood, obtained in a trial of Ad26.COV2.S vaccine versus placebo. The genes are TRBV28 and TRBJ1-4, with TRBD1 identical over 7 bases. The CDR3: CASNNWDRRREKLFF. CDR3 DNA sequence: TGTGCCAGCAATAACTGGGACAGAAGACGAGAAAAACTGTTTTTT. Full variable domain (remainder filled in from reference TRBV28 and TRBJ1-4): DVKVTQSSRYLVKRTGEKVFLECVQDMDHENMFWYRQDPGLGLRLIYFSYDVKMKEKGDIPEGYSVSREKKERFSLILESASTNQTSMYLCASNNWDRRREKLFFGSGTQLSVL.